This is a list of T cell receptor beta chains from one sample in a study of blood T cell repertoires in COVID-19. Assay used: immunoSEQ multiplex PCR; TCRdb lists only in-frame clones, some missing. In the table there are around 200,000 clones, about 88% of which are singletons. The source material was peripheral blood. These receptors all stem from a woman of 80 years or more with acute or convalescent COVID-19. Both conserved end residues are part of each CDR3. The D gene is left open where the match is weak. Where a row states a size, it is once, few, many or the class of an expanded clone; other rows omit it.

CDR3	DNA	D	J	size	V
CASSALLAGGPDGELFF	TGTGCCAGTAGTGCCCTCCTAGCGGGAGGGCCGGACGGGGAGCTGTTTTTT	TRBD2	TRBJ2-2	few	TRBV19
CASSLELAVPGELFF	TGTGCCAGCAGCTTGGAACTAGCGGTACCCGGGGAGCTGTTTTTT	TRBD2	TRBJ2-2	NA	TRBV7-2
CATSREKSGTGWTDTQYF	TGTGCCACCAGCAGAGAAAAAAGTGGGACAGGGTGGACAGATACGCAGTATTTT	TRBD1	TRBJ2-3	NA	TRBV15
CAWSVDRGPTDTQYF	TGTGCCTGGAGTGTAGACAGGGGGCCCACAGATACGCAGTATTTT	TRBD1	TRBJ2-3	NA	TRBV30
CASSQEGQIIYGYTF	TGCGCCAGCAGCCAAGAGGGACAGATCATCTATGGCTACACCTTC	TRBD1	TRBJ1-2	NA	TRBV4-3
CASSLESSYNEQFF	TGCGCCAGCAGCTTGGAGAGCTCCTACAATGAGCAGTTCTTC	NA	TRBJ2-1	NA	TRBV5-1
CASSFGVGYGYTF	TGCGCCAGCAGCTTCGGGGTTGGCTATGGCTACACCTTC	NA	TRBJ1-2	NA	TRBV5-1
CASSEMANQPQHF	TGTGCCAGCAGTGAAATGGCCAATCAGCCCCAGCATTTT	NA	TRBJ1-5	NA	TRBV6-1
CASSRRENRGTPYNSPLHF	TGTGCCAGCAGCCGACGAGAAAACAGGGGGACGCCCTATAATTCACCCCTCCACTTT	TRBD1	TRBJ1-6	NA	TRBV11-2
CASSETATDTQYF	TGTGCCAGCAGCGAGACAGCCACAGATACGCAGTATTTT	NA	TRBJ2-3	NA	TRBV9
CASTVTGGLAEQYF	TGCGCCAGCACCGTAACCGGGGGGCTGGCCGAGCAGTACTTC	NA	TRBJ2-7	NA	TRBV5-1
CASSPPGTLSYEQYF	TGTGCCAGCTCACCACCTGGGACACTATCCTACGAGCAGTACTTC	NA	TRBJ2-7	NA	TRBV18
CASSYSWGLGYTF	TGTGCCAGCAGTTACTCCTGGGGGCTTGGCTACACCTTC	NA	TRBJ1-2	NA	TRBV6-5
CATSDPGLAGEGEQFF	TGTGCCACCAGTGATCCCGGACTAGCGGGAGAGGGCGAGCAGTTCTTC	TRBD2	TRBJ2-1	NA	TRBV24-1
CASSSPGTGETQYF	TGTGCCAGCAGCTCCCCTGGGACAGGAGAGACCCAGTACTTC	TRBD1	TRBJ2-5	NA	TRBV7-3
CASSLSRGSSYNSPLHF	TGTGCCAGTAGTCTCTCCCGAGGGAGCTCCTATAATTCACCCCTCCACTTT	NA	TRBJ1-6	NA	TRBV19
CASSPLPTGVLGTQYF	TGTGCCAGTAGTCCCCTCCCGACAGGCGTCTTGGGAACCCAGTACTTC	NA	TRBJ2-5	NA	TRBV19
CASSFKRGELFF	TGTGCCAGCAGTTTTAAGCGGGGGGAGCTGTTTTTT	NA	TRBJ2-2	NA	TRBV27
CATSRFPAGYKTQYF	TGTGCCACCAGCAGGTTTCCGGCGGGGTATAAGACCCAGTACTTC	NA	TRBJ2-5	NA	TRBV15
CASTGQPNYGYTF	TGTGCCAGCACGGGACAACCTAACTATGGCTACACCTTC	NA	TRBJ1-2	NA	TRBV2
CASGLVTVPGANVLTF	TGTGCTAGTGGTTTGGTAACGGTACCTGGGGCCAACGTCCTGACTTTC	NA	TRBJ2-6	NA	TRBV12-5
CASSQASSSLFF	TGTGCCAGCAGCCAAGCATCGTCTAGCCTGTTCTTC	NA	TRBJ2-1	NA	TRBV3-1/TRBV3-2
CASSLHLLDTEAFF	TGTGCCAGCAGCTTGCATCTATTGGACACTGAAGCTTTCTTT	NA	TRBJ1-1	NA	TRBV11-2
CAWRTSASYGYTF	TGTGCCTGGAGGACATCCGCCTCCTATGGCTACACCTTC	NA	TRBJ1-2	NA	TRBV30
CASGGTAFYNEQFF	TGTGCCAGCGGGGGGACAGCGTTTTACAATGAGCAGTTCTTC	NA	TRBJ2-1	NA	TRBV2
CASSSRGRNTEAFF	TGTGCCAGCAGTTCCCGTGGGAGGAACACTGAAGCTTTCTTT	NA	TRBJ1-1	NA	TRBV6-2/TRBV6-3
CASSPGTGEDYGYTF	TGTGCCAGCAGCCCAGGGACAGGGGAGGACTATGGCTACACCTTC	TRBD1	TRBJ1-2	few	TRBV7-9
CASTRLAGGRADEQFF	TGTGCCAGCACGAGACTAGCGGGAGGTCGGGCCGATGAGCAGTTCTTC	TRBD2	TRBJ2-1	NA	TRBV2
CASSVGINTEAFF	TGTGCCAGCAGCGTAGGTATTAACACTGAAGCTTTCTTT	NA	TRBJ1-1	NA	TRBV9
CASSLTGPTTEAFF	TGTGCCAGCAGTTTAACAGGGCCCACCACTGAAGCTTTCTTT	NA	TRBJ1-1	NA	TRBV28
CASTLTSGTQYF	TGTGCCAGCACCCTAACCTCGGGGACCCAGTACTTC	NA	TRBJ2-5	NA	TRBV6-6
CASSELAGTGYHEQYF	TGTGCCAGCAGTGAGCTTGCCGGGACAGGGTACCACGAGCAGTACTTC	TRBD1	TRBJ2-7	NA	TRBV25-1
CASSLRTDVNSPLHF	TGTGCCAGCTCCCTCCGGACAGACGTAAATTCACCCCTCCACTTT	NA	TRBJ1-6	NA	TRBV18
CATSDYRQGTGESSYNSPLHF	TGTGCCACCAGTGATTACCGACAGGGGACAGGGGAAAGCTCCTATAATTCACCCCTCCACTTT	TRBD1	TRBJ1-6	NA	TRBV24-1
CASSVTDREDYEQYF	TGTGCCAGTAGTGTAACGGACAGGGAAGACTACGAGCAGTACTTC	TRBD1	TRBJ2-7	once	TRBV19
CASGLRLEGYTF	TGTGCTAGTGGTTTGAGACTGGAGGGCTACACCTTC	NA	TRBJ1-2	NA	TRBV12-5
CASSPPWTSGPIRNTGELFF	TGTGCCAGCAGCCCGCCATGGACTAGCGGACCGATCCGTAACACCGGGGAGCTGTTTTTT	TRBD2	TRBJ2-2	few	TRBV9
CASSGVAAYEQYF	TGCGCCAGCAGTGGGGTAGCGGCCTACGAGCAGTACTTC	NA	TRBJ2-7	NA	TRBV10-2
CASSLPGAEDTQYF	TGCGCCAGCAGCTTACCGGGAGCCGAAGATACGCAGTATTTT	NA	TRBJ2-3	NA	TRBV5-1
CASSLGGRGYNEQFF	TGCGCCAGCAGCTTGGGCGGGAGAGGCTACAATGAGCAGTTCTTC	TRBD2	TRBJ2-1	NA	TRBV5-1
CAWSAQGDQPQHF	TGTGCCTGGAGTGCCCAGGGGGATCAGCCCCAGCATTTT	TRBD1	TRBJ1-5	once	TRBV30
CSASTSGRSDTQYF	TGCAGTGCTAGTACTAGCGGGAGATCGGATACGCAGTATTTT	TRBD2	TRBJ2-3	NA	TRBV20-1
CASSQRGLGGYTF	TGTGCCAGCAGCCAAAGGGGGCTCGGTGGCTACACCTTC	TRBD1	TRBJ1-2	NA	TRBV3-1/TRBV3-2
CASSLVTAGQGNGYTF	TGTGCCAGCAGTTTAGTCACCGCGGGACAGGGGAATGGCTACACCTTC	TRBD1	TRBJ1-2	once	TRBV28
CASSQRPEKLFF	TGCGCCAGCAGCCAGCGGCCCGAAAAACTGTTTTTT	NA	TRBJ1-4	NA	TRBV4-3
CASKTPGSGNTIYF	TGTGCCAGCAAGACCCCAGGGTCTGGAAACACCATATATTTT	NA	TRBJ1-3	once	TRBV6-5
CSVLRETYEQYF	TGCAGCGTTCTTCGGGAAACCTACGAGCAGTACTTC	NA	TRBJ2-7	NA	TRBV29-1
CASSPIGSGKGNEQFF	TGCGCCAGCAGCCCCATAGGAAGCGGGAAAGGTAATGAGCAGTTCTTC	TRBD2	TRBJ2-1	NA	TRBV5-1
CASSLKSAGELFF	TGCGCCAGCAGCTTGAAGTCAGCCGGGGAGCTGTTTTTT	NA	TRBJ2-2	NA	TRBV5-1
CASSQDLEYEQFF	TGCGCCAGCAGCCAGGACTTGGAATATGAACAGTTCTTC	NA	TRBJ2-1	NA	TRBV5-1
CASSYWTSGTYEQYF	TGTGCCAGCAGTTACTGGACTAGCGGCACCTACGAGCAGTACTTC	TRBD2	TRBJ2-7	NA	TRBV6-2/TRBV6-3
CASSLSGIGVLEQYF	TGCGCCAGCAGCTTGTCAGGGATTGGGGTTTTAGAGCAGTACTTC	NA	TRBJ2-7	few	TRBV5-1
CASRGGLSYEQYF	TGTGCCAGCCGGGGGGGGCTCTCCTACGAGCAGTACTTC	TRBD2	TRBJ2-7	few	TRBV6-5